The following is a T cell receptor (beta chain) sequence with its context. The antigen is undetermined. Germline is not matched at one junction end, which may reflect a read error. This sample stems from a study of PD-L1 blockade in urothelial cancer. Study information: Patients initiated atezolizumab in the mid-2010s at 1,200 mg intravenously every 3 weeks. Patients previously received 0 to 3 chemotherapy regimens.

Method: immunoSEQ multiplex PCR; TCRdb's copy keeps in-frame clones and lacks some. The profile covers about 57,000 clones, with 86% appearing a single time and less than 3% taken by the ten largest. Germline values: CDR1 SSHAT, CDR2 FNYEAQ (reference sequence). CDR3 length equals 16 residues. Study outcomes and limitations: Patients who had durable benefit saw their tumor-associated blood clones expand more at 3 weeks. Below-median pretreatment blood TCR clonality was a predictor of better survival.

Source: PBMCs, taken around atezolizumab (anti-PD-L1) treatment. The source of this sequence is a man in his fifties or sixties with urothelial cancer. The chain employs TRBV7-7 and TRBJ2-1, with 9 bases lining up with TRBD2. The CDR3 region is CASSLTASSGVNEQFF. CDR3 in DNA: TGTGCTAGCAGCTTAACCGCTTCTAGCGGGGTCAATGAGCAGTTCTTC.